The 22 T cell receptor beta chains below all came from one sample that was sequenced in a study of beta chain features in type 1 diabetes (dated by TCRdb to the late 2010s). The library was made by the immunoSEQ multiplex PCR assay. The entire isolated RNA was reverse transcribed using the High Capacity cDNA Reverse Transcription Kit, and thus expressed TCRB transcripts were sequenced. Imported from immuneACCESS, the table was reduced by TCRdb to in-frame sequences with V and J called. These copies leave out some clones; in studies compared against another copy, an unresolved V gene accounts for under half, and the cause of the remainder is not known. The sample table records about 410,000 clones; 14% of these occur just once. Of the sample, 0.03% to 0.04% is held by the ten largest clones. The material sequenced was naive CD4+ T cells from blood. The intended sense of this specimen's cell subset or site label: true naive CD4+ T cells. These receptors all come from a man aged 25-45 years in good health.

This clone came up a few times. The CDR3 here is CASSLLGGSPTV. CDR3 DNA sequence: TGTGCCAGCAGCTTATTAGGGGGGAGCCCTACCGTC. This chain connects TRBV7-9 to TRBJ2-7; tentatively, D is TRBD1 or TRBD2 (6 bases each). The CDR3 loop spans 12 amino acids. Per the germline V gene, CDR1 is SEHNR and CDR2 is FQNEAQ (reference sequence).

The V gene is TRBV29-1, the J gene TRBJ1-3, with D unclear. Trimming removed 4 bases at V and 0 bases at J, with 7 bases between. Germline V CDR1 and CDR2: SQVTM, ANQGSEA. This CDR3 spans 13 amino acids. The DNA of the CDR3 is TGCAGCGTTGTATGGGGCTCTGGAAACACCATATATTTT. Translated, it gives CSVVWGSGNTIYF.

This clone came up a few times. V gene TRBV19 combines with J gene TRBJ2-1; either TRBD1 or TRBD2 may supply D (5 bases each). Germline V gene sequence: CDR1 LNHDA, CDR2 SQIVND (reference sequence). This CDR3 has 12 residues. The V end lost 6 bases, the J end lost 10 bases, and 13 bases lay between the germline ends. This CDR3 reads CASRAGAFEQFF. The CDR3 bases are TGTGCCAGTAGGGCCGGGGCCTTCGAGCAGTTCTTC. Based on the CDR3 plus reference TRBV19 and TRBJ2-1, the full variable domain is DGGITQSPKYLFRKEGQNVTLSCEQNLNHDAMYWYRQDPGQGLRLIYYSQIVNDFQKGDIAEGYSVSREKKESFPLTVTSAQKNPTAFYLCASRAGAFEQFFGPGTRLTVL.

This rearrangement joins TRBV2 to TRBJ2-1; 11 positions match TRBD2. Germline V gives CDR1 SNHLY, CDR2 FYNNEI. This CDR3 has 16 residues. J was trimmed by 0 bases and V by 6 bases; bases with no gene match: 4. CDR3 DNA: TGTGCCAGCAGAGGCGGGACTAGCGGCTCCTACAATGAGCAGTTCTTC. This translates into CASRGGTSGSYNEQFF.

This clone occurred a few times. V usage is TRBV4-3 and J usage is TRBJ1-4; a weak D match, TRBD1 (5 bases). The CDR3 loop spans 15 amino acids. Trimming stripped 1 base from V and 7 bases from J, with 13 bases between. Germline V gene sequence: CDR1 LGHNA, CDR2 YSLEER. The CDR3 sequence is CASSQGWDPFEKLFF. The CDR3 coding sequence is TGCGCCAGCAGCCAAGGCTGGGACCCCTTTGAAAAACTGTTTTTT.

The chain employs TRBV27 and TRBJ2-1; D is unclear. Looked up from germline, CDR1 is MNHEY and CDR2 is SMNVEV (reference sequence). The V gene lost 8 bases and the J gene lost 5 bases, with 19 bases spanning the gap. This CDR3 has 15 residues. The CDR3 is CASHQTGGPNNEQFF. CDR3 bases: TGTGCCAGCCATCAGACTGGTGGGCCCAACAATGAGCAGTTCTTC.

This clone was picked up a small number of times. J is TRBJ1-2 and V is TRBV7-2; possible D gene TRBD1, 6 bases. The CDR3 runs to 14 residues. Germline V gene sequence: CDR1 SGHTA, CDR2 FQGNSA. With 5 bases removed from V and 8 bases from J, the gap between germline ends came to 18 bases. The CDR3 DNA follows: TGTGCCAGCAGCCCAGGGGCGGGGCTAAAGGGCTACACCTTC. Protein: CASSPGAGLKGYTF.

The chain has TRBV7-9 and TRBJ2-2; TRBD2 aligns across 7 bases. Germline V gene sequence: CDR1 SEHNR, CDR2 FQNEAQ (reference sequence). V was pared by 4 bases and J by 3 bases, with 14 bases of the junction left unmatched. This CDR3 is built from 18 residues. In nucleotides, the CDR3 is TGTGCCAGCAGCTCCAATGGAGGGCTAGCGGTTCACACCGGGGAGCTGTTTTTT. Encoded protein: CASSSNGGLAVHTGELFF.

This clone turned up a few times. The J gene is TRBJ1-1, the V gene TRBV5-4; no firm D call. CDR3 length equals 16 residues. Per the germline V gene, CDR1 is SGHNT and CDR2 is YYREEE (reference sequence). V lost 10 bases and J 0 bases, leaving 22 bases between the germline ends. The CDR3 reads CACWAGSTLMNTEAFF. CDR3 DNA sequence: TGTGCCTGCTGGGCAGGCTCCACGCTTATGAACACTGAAGCTTTCTTT.

The chain joins TRBV9 to TRBJ1-2; D gene ambiguous. The CDR3 is 14 amino acids. V dropped 0 bases and J dropped 8 bases, with 14 bases sitting between them. Germline values: CDR1 SGDLS, CDR2 YYNGEE. The CDR3 protein is CASSVEGLSQGYTF. In DNA form, the CDR3 reads TGTGCCAGCAGCGTAGAAGGCCTAAGCCAAGGCTACACCTTC.

This clone was counted only a few times. V usage is TRBV7-8 and J usage is TRBJ1-1; no definite D call. The germline V gene encodes CDR1 SGHVS and CDR2 FQNEAQ. V was clipped by 3 bases and J by 0 bases, with 8 bases between them. This CDR3 region has 14 residues. The CDR3 nucleotides read TGTGCCAGCAGCTTGAACGTACTGAACACTGAAGCTTTCTTT. It specifies CASSLNVLNTEAFF. The variable domain in full, with the rest retrieved from reference TRBV7-8 and TRBJ1-1, is GAGVSQSPRYKVAKRGQDVALRCDPISGHVSLFWYQQALGQGPEFLTYFQNEAQLDKSGLPSDRFFAERPEGSVSTLKIQRTQQEDSAVYLCASSLNVLNTEAFFGQGTRLTVV.

The V call is TRBV6-5, the J call TRBJ2-7, with 8 bases lining up with TRBD1. V shed 5 bases, J shed 2 bases, and the junction held 8 bases outside the gene matches. The germline gives CDR1 MNHEY, CDR2 SVGAGI. CDR3 length: 15 residues. The chain's CDR3 is CASSNRDRSTYEQYF. The CDR3 DNA follows: TGTGCCAGCAGTAACCGGGACAGGTCTACCTACGAGCAGTACTTC.

This clone has only a few counts. The chain recombines TRBV2 with TRBJ2-6; D remains ambiguous. The CDR3 has 17 residues. V was cut by 6 bases and J by 0 bases, with 15 bases left in between. The germline gives CDR1 SNHLY, CDR2 FYNNEI. As DNA, the CDR3 is TGTGCCAGCAGCTTGCTGTTTCCCCCCTCTGGGGCCAACGTCCTGACTTTC. Translated: CASSLLFPPSGANVLTF. Combining the CDR3 with reference TRBV2 and TRBJ2-6 gives the whole variable domain EPEVTQTPSHQVTQMGQEVILRCVPISNHLYFYWYRQILGQKVEFLVSFYNNEISEKSEIFDDQFSVERPDGSNFTLKIRSTKLEDSAMYFCASSLLFPPSGANVLTFGAGSRLTVL.

This clone turned up a few times. This chain links TRBV7-9 with TRBJ2-3; 14 bases are a match to TRBD2. The CDR3 is 16 residues long. V dropped 6 bases and J dropped 5; count of bases not matched to a gene: 7. CDR1 and CDR2 (germline): SEHNR, FQNEAQ (reference sequence). In DNA, the CDR3 is TGTGCCAGCAGACTAACAGGACTAGCGGGAGGAGATACGCAGTATTTT. The encoded protein is CASRLTGLAGGDTQYF.

This clone was counted a few times. The rearrangement uses TRBV19 and TRBJ2-1; D may be TRBD1 or TRBD2 (5 bases each). Germline V gene data show CDR1 as LNHDA and CDR2 as SQIVND (reference sequence). The CDR3 length is 14 residues. V was trimmed by 3 bases and J by 9 bases, leaving 15 bases between them. The CDR3 DNA sequence: TGTGCCAGTAGTATTGGGGGACCCCCGGGTGAGCAGTTCTTC. Translating gives CASSIGGPPGEQFF.

This clone has only a few counts. The chain employs TRBV21-1 and TRBJ2-7; the DNA was not compared with TRBD2, the D call given in the table. TRBV21-1 is a pseudogene segment. The CDR3 covers 15 residues. CDR3 sequence reads: CASSKGPRGSWEQYV. CDR3 bases: TGTGCCAGCAGCAAAGGGCCGCGCGGGAGTTGGGAGCAGTACGTC.

V is TRBV27 and J is TRBJ1-2; TRBD1 is a possible D gene (5 bases). V lost 4 bases and J lost 11, with 17 bases in between. Germline V gene data show CDR1 as MNHEY and CDR2 as SMNVEV (reference sequence). The CDR3 is 13 amino acids. The CDR3 region has the DNA TGTGCCAGCAGTTCGGGGACGCATCAGACATACACCTTC. Protein product: CASSSGTHQTYTF.

The chain recombines TRBV7-9 with TRBJ2-3; a weak D match, TRBD2 (7 bases). This CDR3 contains 16 residues. Germline values: CDR1 SEHNR, CDR2 FQNEAQ (reference sequence). Trimming shortened V by 5 bases and J by 5 bases, and 20 bases separated the two germline ends. DNA of the CDR3: TGTGCCAGCAGCCCAATGAACGGGGGGCGAGTAGATACGCAGTATTTT. Translating it yields CASSPMNGGRVDTQYF. Using reference TRBV7-9 and TRBJ2-3 for the parts outside the CDR3, the full variable domain is DTGVSQNPRHKITKRGQNVTFRCDPISEHNRLYWYRQTLGQGPEFLTYFQNEAQLEKSRLLSDRFSAERPKGSFSTLEIQRTEQGDSAMYLCASSPMNGGRVDTQYFGPGTRLTVL.

The table lists this clone with a few counts. The V gene is TRBV29-1, the J gene TRBJ2-5; 9 nucleotides agree with TRBD1. Germline trimming cut 6 bases from V and 3 bases from J; bases unmatched to any gene: 5. This CDR3 has 13 amino acids. CDR1 SQVTM and CDR2 ANQGSEA come from the germline V gene. The CDR3 bases are TGCAGCGTAACCGGGACAGGGAAAGAGACCCAGTACTTC. It yields the protein CSVTGTGKETQYF.

The chain carries TRBV30 and TRBJ2-1; D remains unclear. Germline V gives CDR1 GTSNPN, CDR2 SVGIG (reference sequence). The germline V and J ends were trimmed by 2 bases and 6 bases, with 17 bases remaining between them. This CDR3 spans 15 amino acids. CDR3 DNA: TGTGCCTGGAGTCAGGACCCCAGCAGGTTCAATGAGCAGTTCTTC. This codes for CAWSQDPSRFNEQFF.

A few counts support this clone. This chain joins TRBV29-1 and TRBJ2-5; D not resolved. This CDR3 contains 13 residues. CDR1 SQVTM and CDR2 ANQGSEA come from the germline V gene. Trimming took off 5 bases at V and 1 base at J, with 11 bases between the two ends. CDR3 sequence reads: CSVRFPLQETQYF. The DNA of the CDR3 is TGCAGCGTTCGGTTCCCACTCCAAGAGACCCAGTACTTC.

This clone occurred a few times. The chain carries TRBV7-8 and TRBJ1-4; D is ambiguous. The CDR3 runs 14 residues. Looked up from germline, CDR1 is SGHVS and CDR2 is FQNEAQ. The V gene lost 2 bases and the J gene lost 8 bases, with 12 bases spanning the gap. The CDR3 region is CASSLRQSTEKLFF. The CDR3 nucleotides are TGTGCCAGCAGCTTAAGACAAAGCACCGAAAAACTGTTTTTT.